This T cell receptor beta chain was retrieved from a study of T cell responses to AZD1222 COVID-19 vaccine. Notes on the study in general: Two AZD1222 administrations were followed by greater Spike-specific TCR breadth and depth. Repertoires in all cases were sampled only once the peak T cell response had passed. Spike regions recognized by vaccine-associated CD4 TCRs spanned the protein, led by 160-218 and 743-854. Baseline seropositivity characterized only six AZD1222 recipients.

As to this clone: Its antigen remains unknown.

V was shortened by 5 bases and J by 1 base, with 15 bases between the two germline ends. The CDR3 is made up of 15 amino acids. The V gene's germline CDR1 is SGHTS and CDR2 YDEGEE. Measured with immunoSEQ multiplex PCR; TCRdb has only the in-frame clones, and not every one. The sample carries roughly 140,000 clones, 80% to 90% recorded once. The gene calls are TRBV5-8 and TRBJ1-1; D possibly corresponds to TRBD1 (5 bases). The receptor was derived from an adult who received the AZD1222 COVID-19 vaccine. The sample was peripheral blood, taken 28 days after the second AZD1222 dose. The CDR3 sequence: CASRPPRGGNTEAFF. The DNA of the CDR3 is TGTGCCAGCAGGCCCCCGAGGGGCGGGAACACTGAAGCTTTCTTT.